Shown below are 20 T cell receptor beta chains from a single sample sequenced in a study of blood T cell repertoires in COVID-19. TCRdb's copy holds only in-frame clones and misses some; the assay was immunoSEQ multiplex PCR. This table has 200,000 to 250,000 clones, 70% to 90% appearing once. Sequencing was done on a sample of peripheral blood. Source of these receptors: a woman in her 50s with COVID-19, enrolled during active disease.

This chain links TRBV5-4 with TRBJ1-2; 7 bases map to TRBD1. CDR1 is SGHNT, CDR2 YYREEE, per germline (reference sequence). This CDR3 is built from 14 residues. V lost 3 bases to trimming and J lost 4 bases; unmatched junction nucleotides: 6. This CDR3 is CASSSPTGPYGYTF. The CDR3 nucleotides are TGTGCCAGCAGCTCCCCGACAGGGCCCTATGGCTACACCTTC.

The chain is built from TRBV27 and TRBJ2-7, with no clear D. CDR1 and CDR2 (germline): MNHEY, SMNVEV (reference sequence). Trimming removed 3 bases from V and 1 base from J, with 7 bases in between. The CDR3 is 13 residues long. The CDR3 bases are TGTGCCAGCAGTTTGCGGATTTCCTACGAGCAGTACTTC. This sequence encodes CASSLRISYEQYF.

V usage is TRBV5-1 and J usage is TRBJ2-1; D is possibly TRBD1 (5 bases). Germline loops: CDR1 SGHRS, CDR2 YFSETQ. CDR3 length: 14 residues. V was cut by 0 bases and J by 10 bases, with 14 bases left in between. The CDR3: CASSLDSGSGEQFF. The CDR3 coding sequence is TGCGCCAGCAGCTTGGACTCCGGGTCAGGGGAGCAGTTCTTC. The whole variable domain, remainder taken from reference TRBV5-1 and TRBJ2-1, is KAGVTQTPRYLIKTRGQQVTLSCSPISGHRSVSWYQQTPGQGLQFLFEYFSETQRNKGNFPGRFSGRQFSNSRSEMNVSTLELGDSALYLCASSLDSGSGEQFFGPGTRLTVL.

The chain combines TRBV15 with TRBJ1-2; D ambiguous. This CDR3 is built from 18 residues. Per germline, CDR1 LNHNV and CDR2 YYDKDF (reference sequence). Trimming removed 0 bases from V and 4 bases from J, with 21 bases in between. CDR3 region: CATSRDISTWYSLYGYTF. In DNA, the CDR3 is TGTGCCACCAGCAGAGATATAAGTACATGGTACAGCCTCTATGGCTACACCTTC.

This clone was recorded once. This chain joins TRBV15 and TRBJ2-3, with D tentatively TRBD2 (5 bases). The CDR3 contains 16 residues. Germline-derived CDR1 and CDR2 are LNHNV and YYDKDF (reference sequence). The germline V and J ends were trimmed by 3 bases and 3 bases, with 16 bases remaining between them. The CDR3 protein is CATSRSASLGTDTQYF. CDR3 bases: TGTGCCACCAGCAGGTCGGCTAGCTTAGGGACAGATACGCAGTATTTT.

The chain recombines TRBV10-3 with TRBJ2-5, with D possibly TRBD1 on 5 matching bases. CDR1 is ENHRY and CDR2 is SYGVKD in the germline V gene. The V and J ends lost 0 bases and 2 bases respectively, with 13 bases between them. The CDR3 spans 16 residues. CDR3 DNA: TGTGCCATCAGTGAGTCGCGGCAGGGTGGACAAGAGACCCAGTACTTC. Amino acid sequence: CAISESRQGGQETQYF.

The V call is TRBV6-5, the J call TRBJ1-2; tentatively, D is TRBD1 (5 bases). The V gene lost 6 bases and the J gene lost 7 bases, with 9 bases spanning the gap. Germline assignment: CDR1 MNHEY and CDR2 SVGAGI. CDR3 length equals 11 residues. The CDR3 DNA reads TGTGCCAGCAGGCAGGGTCTTGGCTACACCTTC. Its translation is CASRQGLGYTF.

The chain joins TRBV28 to TRBJ1-4, with D possibly TRBD1 on 5 matching bases. The CDR3 is made up of 16 amino acids. With 2 bases removed from V and 7 bases from J, the gap between germline ends came to 17 bases. CDR1 MDHEN and CDR2 SYDVKM come from the germline V gene. DNA of the CDR3: TGTGCCAGCAGTTTAGGGGGACTTTTTGCATTTGAAAAACTGTTTTTT. Protein product: CASSLGGLFAFEKLFF. Variable domain in full (rest from reference TRBV28 and TRBJ1-4): DVKVTQSSRYLVKRTGEKVFLECVQDMDHENMFWYRQDPGLGLRLIYFSYDVKMKEKGDIPEGYSVSREKKERFSLILESASTNQTSMYLCASSLGGLFAFEKLFFGSGTQLSVL.

The chain recombines TRBV5-1 with TRBJ2-7; 7 bases agree with TRBD2. There are 15 residues in the CDR3. J lost 1 base, V lost 6 bases, and 10 bases had no gene match. Germline V gene lookup returns CDR1 SGHRS and CDR2 YFSETQ. The chain's CDR3 is CASTKMTSRSYEQYV. Written as DNA, the CDR3 is TGCGCCAGCACCAAGATGACTAGCCGGTCCTACGAGCAGTACGTC.

The CDR3, as DNA: TGTGCCAGCAGCGCACAGGGTTTGCGATCCCAAGAGACCCAGTACTTC. Translating gives CASSAQGLRSQETQYF. The V gene is TRBV9, the J gene TRBJ2-5; a weak D match, TRBD1 (6 bases). V lost 3 bases and J lost 1, with 16 bases in between. Germline CDR1 reads SGDLS; CDR2 reads YYNGEE. The CDR3 totals 16 residues. Complete variable domain (other parts from reference TRBV9 and TRBJ2-5): DSGVTQTPKHLITATGQRVTLRCSPRSGDLSVYWYQQSLDQGLQFLIQYYNGEERAKGNILERFSAQQFPDLHSELNLSSLELGDSALYFCASSAQGLRSQETQYFGPGTRLLVL.

This chain joins TRBV12-3 or TRBV12-4 and TRBJ2-7, with a weak D call TRBD2 (5 bases). CDR3 length: 12 amino acids. The germline V and J ends were trimmed by 4 bases and 5 bases, with 9 bases remaining between them. CDR3 residues: CASSYTRDEQYF. The CDR3 DNA is TGTGCCAGCAGTTATACGCGGGACGAGCAGTACTTC.

The chain uses TRBV12-5 and TRBJ2-1; D uncertain. The germline CDR1 and CDR2 sequences are LGHNT and FRNRAP. The CDR3 is 18 residues long. Trimming left V 2 bases short and J 8 bases short, with 25 bases between. As DNA, the CDR3 is TGTGCTAGTGGTTTGTTAGCCGGAAGTTTTTTGACGGTAGATGAGCAGTTCTTC. Encoded protein: CASGLLAGSFLTVDEQFF. The full variable domain, rest sourced from reference TRBV12-5 and TRBJ2-1, is DARVTQTPRHKVTEMGQEVTMRCQPILGHNTVFWYRQTMMQGLELLAYFRNRAPLDDSGMPKDRFSAEMPDATLATLKIQPSEPRDSAVYFCASGLLAGSFLTVDEQFFGPGTRLTVL.

This clone was picked up one time. This sequence joins TRBV24-1 and TRBJ2-3; weak D call: TRBD2 (5 bases). The V gene's germline CDR1 is KGHDR and CDR2 SFDVKD. V gave up 7 bases and J gave up 2 bases, with 15 bases separating them. The CDR3 is made up of 15 amino acids. The CDR3 spells CATSLAVGPTDTQYF. Here the CDR3 DNA reads TGTGCCACCAGCCTAGCAGTTGGGCCCACAGATACGCAGTATTTT.

The chain uses TRBV10-3 and TRBJ2-2, with D possibly being TRBD1 (6 bases). Trimming cost V 6 bases and J 4 bases, with 18 bases left between them. Per the germline V gene, CDR1 is ENHRY and CDR2 is SYGVKD. CDR3 length: 16 residues. The CDR3 coding sequence is TGTGCCATCAGACACTACATCGACAGGCGCACCGGGGAGCTGTTTTTT. This codes for CAIRHYIDRRTGELFF.

This rearrangement joins TRBV29-1 to TRBJ1-2; D remains unclear. CDR3 length: 13 residues. The V end was cut by 4 bases, the J end by 1 base, with 10 bases between. From germline, CDR1 is SQVTM and CDR2 ANQGSEA. CDR3 loop: CSVVRSVNYGYTF. The CDR3 DNA reads as TGCAGCGTTGTGCGTTCTGTTAACTATGGCTACACCTTC. Supplemented by reference TRBV29-1 and TRBJ1-2, the full variable domain reads SAVISQKPSRDICQRGTSLTIQCQVDSQVTMMFWYRQQPGQSLTLIATANQGSEATYESGFVIDKFPISRPNLTFSTLTVSNMSPEDSSIYLCSVVRSVNYGYTFGSGTRLTVV.

The chain carries TRBV11-3 and TRBJ2-3; the D gene is possibly TRBD1 (6 bases). The germline V and J ends were trimmed by 4 bases and 2 bases, with 13 bases remaining between them. This CDR3 contains 15 residues. Germline CDR1 SGHNT, CDR2 YENEEA. This chain's CDR3 is CASSSDGQTTDTQYF. Here the CDR3 DNA reads TGTGCCAGCAGCTCAGACGGACAGACCACAGATACGCAGTATTTT.

The chain joins TRBV7-8 to TRBJ2-2, with TRBD2 matching over 9 bases. This CDR3 is 17 amino acids long. The germline CDR1 and CDR2 sequences are SGHVS and FQNEAQ. The junction had 10 bases not matched to a gene; V was cut back by 2 bases and J by 6 bases. CDR3 region: CASSLSLTSGYSGELFF. As DNA, the CDR3 is TGTGCCAGCAGCTTATCGCTAACTAGCGGGTATTCCGGGGAGCTGTTTTTT.

V and J are TRBV6-5 and TRBJ1-1, with 8 nucleotides matching TRBD1. This CDR3 has 11 amino acids. Germline CDR1 and CDR2: MNHEY and SVGAGI. Trimming at V came to 7 bases and at J to 12 bases, leaving 7 bases not matched to a gene. In DNA, the CDR3 is TGTGCCAGCACCCAGGGGGCCTGGACTTTCTTT. As protein: CASTQGAWTFF.

As to this clone: A much larger clonotype is one base distant, so this may be a read error. The chain joins TRBV14 to TRBJ1-1; 7 nucleotides match TRBD1. The CDR3 loop spans 11 amino acids. V lost 5 bases, J lost 6 bases, and 0 bases stayed unmatched. The germline V gene encodes CDR1 SGHDN and CDR2 FVKESK. CDR3 coding DNA: TGTGCCAGCAGCACAGGGGCTGAAGCTTTCTTT. Its translation is CASSTGAEAFF.

The chain links TRBV6-5 to TRBJ2-1; perhaps TRBD2 as D (6 bases). Germline V CDR1 and CDR2: MNHEY, SVGAGI. The length of the CDR3 is 15 residues. Trimming took 0 bases from V and 4 from J, leaving 10 bases between them. The CDR3 DNA follows: TGTGCCAGCAGTTACTCAACTAGCTTTTACAATGAGCAGTTCTTC. It codes for CASSYSTSFYNEQFF.